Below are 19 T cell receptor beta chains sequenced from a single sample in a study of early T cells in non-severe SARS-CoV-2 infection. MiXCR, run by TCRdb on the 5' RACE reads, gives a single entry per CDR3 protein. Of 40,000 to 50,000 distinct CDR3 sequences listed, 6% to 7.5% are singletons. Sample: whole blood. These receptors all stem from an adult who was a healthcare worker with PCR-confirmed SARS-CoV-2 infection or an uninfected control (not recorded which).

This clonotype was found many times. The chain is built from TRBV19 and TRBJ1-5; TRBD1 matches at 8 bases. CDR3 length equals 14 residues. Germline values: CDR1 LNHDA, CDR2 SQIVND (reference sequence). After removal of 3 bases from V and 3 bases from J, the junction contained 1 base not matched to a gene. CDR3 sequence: CASSMDRDNQPQHF. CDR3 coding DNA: TGTGCCAGTAGTATGGACAGGGACAATCAGCCCCAGCATTTT.

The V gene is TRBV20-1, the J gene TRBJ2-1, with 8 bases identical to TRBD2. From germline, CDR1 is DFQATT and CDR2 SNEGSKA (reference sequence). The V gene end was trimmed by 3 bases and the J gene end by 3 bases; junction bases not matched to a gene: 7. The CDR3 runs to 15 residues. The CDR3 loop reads CSASKASGYYNEQFF. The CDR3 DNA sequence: TGCAGTGCTAGCAAGGCTAGCGGGTACTACAATGAGCAGTTCTTC.

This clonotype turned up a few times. The CDR3 reads CASSLGTGGGYGYTF. CDR3 DNA: TGTGCCAGCAGTTTGGGGACAGGGGGAGGCTATGGCTACACCTTC. This sequence joins TRBV6-5 and TRBJ1-2, with 11 nucleotides matching TRBD1. V was pared by 4 bases and J by 4 bases, with 5 bases of the junction left unmatched. Germline lookup yields CDR1 MNHEY and CDR2 SVGAGI. The CDR3 is 15 amino acids.

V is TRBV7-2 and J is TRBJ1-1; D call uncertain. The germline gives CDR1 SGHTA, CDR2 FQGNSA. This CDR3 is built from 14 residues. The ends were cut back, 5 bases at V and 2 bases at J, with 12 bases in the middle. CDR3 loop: CASSILRGNTEAFF. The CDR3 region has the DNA TGTGCCAGCAGCATACTCCGAGGAAACACTGAAGCTTTCTTT. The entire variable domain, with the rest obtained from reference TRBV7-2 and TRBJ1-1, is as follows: GAGVSQSPSNKVTEKGKDVELRCDPISGHTALYWYRQSLGQGLEFLIYFQGNSAPDKSGLPSDRFSAERTGGSVSTLTIQRTQQEDSAVYLCASSILRGNTEAFFGQGTRLTVV.

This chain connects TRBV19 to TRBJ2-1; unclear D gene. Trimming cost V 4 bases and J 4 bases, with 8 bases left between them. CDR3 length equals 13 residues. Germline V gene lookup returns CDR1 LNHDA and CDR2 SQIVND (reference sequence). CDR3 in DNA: TGTGCCAGTAGTACGGACCCGTACAATGAGCAGTTCTTC. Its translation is CASSTDPYNEQFF. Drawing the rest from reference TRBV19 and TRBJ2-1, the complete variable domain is DGGITQSPKYLFRKEGQNVTLSCEQNLNHDAMYWYRQDPGQGLRLIYYSQIVNDFQKGDIAEGYSVSREKKESFPLTVTSAQKNPTAFYLCASSTDPYNEQFFGPGTRLTVL.

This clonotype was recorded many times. In DNA form, the CDR3 reads TGTGCGACCGGACAGGAATTAGATACGCAGTATTTT. Residues: CATGQELDTQYF. The J gene is TRBJ2-3, the V gene TRBV2, with TRBD1 identical over 7 bases. This CDR3 contains 12 residues. CDR1 and CDR2 (germline): SNHLY, FYNNEI.

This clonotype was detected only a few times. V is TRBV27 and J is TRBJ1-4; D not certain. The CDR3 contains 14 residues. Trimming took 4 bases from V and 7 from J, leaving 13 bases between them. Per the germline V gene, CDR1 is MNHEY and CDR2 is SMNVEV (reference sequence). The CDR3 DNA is TGTGCCAGCAGTTCAGCGAGTGTAGGTGAAAAACTGTTTTTT. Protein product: CASSSASVGEKLFF. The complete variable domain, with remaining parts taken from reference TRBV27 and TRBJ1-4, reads EAQVTQNPRYLITVTGKKLTVTCSQNMNHEYMSWYRQDPGLGLRQIYYSMNVEVTDKGDVPEGYKVSRKEKRNFPLILESPSPNQTSLYFCASSSASVGEKLFFGSGTQLSVL.

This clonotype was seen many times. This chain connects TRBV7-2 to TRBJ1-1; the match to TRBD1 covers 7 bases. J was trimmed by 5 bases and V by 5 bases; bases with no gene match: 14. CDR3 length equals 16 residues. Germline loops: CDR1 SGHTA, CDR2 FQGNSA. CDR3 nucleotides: TGTGCCAGCAGCGCAGGGGGGCCCTGGGTTAGGACTGAAGCTTTCTTT. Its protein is CASSAGGPWVRTEAFF.

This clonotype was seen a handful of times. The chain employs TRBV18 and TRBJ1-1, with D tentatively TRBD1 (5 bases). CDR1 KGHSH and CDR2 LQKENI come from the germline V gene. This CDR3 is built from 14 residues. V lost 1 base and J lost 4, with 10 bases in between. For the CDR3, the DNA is TGTGCCAGCTCACCACAGGGGACGGGCACTGAAGCTTTCTTT. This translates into CASSPQGTGTEAFF.

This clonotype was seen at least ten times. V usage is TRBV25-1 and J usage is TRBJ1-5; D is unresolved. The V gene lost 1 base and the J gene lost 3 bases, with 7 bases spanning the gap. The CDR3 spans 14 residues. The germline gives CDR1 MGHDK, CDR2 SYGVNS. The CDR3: CASSELQLNQPQHF. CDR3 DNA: TGTGCCAGCAGTGAATTGCAGCTCAATCAGCCCCAGCATTTT.

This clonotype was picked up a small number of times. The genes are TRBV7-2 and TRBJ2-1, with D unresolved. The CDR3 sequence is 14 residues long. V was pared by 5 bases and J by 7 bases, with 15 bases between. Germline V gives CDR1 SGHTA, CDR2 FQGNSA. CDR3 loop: CASSTHNIENEQFF. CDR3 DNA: TGTGCCAGCAGCACACATAACATAGAGAATGAGCAGTTCTTC.

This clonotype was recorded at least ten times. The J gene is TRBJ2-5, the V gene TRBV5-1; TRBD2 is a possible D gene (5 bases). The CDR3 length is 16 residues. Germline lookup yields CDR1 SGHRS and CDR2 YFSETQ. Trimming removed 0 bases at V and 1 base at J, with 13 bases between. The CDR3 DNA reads TGCGCCAGCAGCTTGGCGGGTTTAGCGACCCAAGAGACCCAGTACTTC. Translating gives CASSLAGLATQETQYF.

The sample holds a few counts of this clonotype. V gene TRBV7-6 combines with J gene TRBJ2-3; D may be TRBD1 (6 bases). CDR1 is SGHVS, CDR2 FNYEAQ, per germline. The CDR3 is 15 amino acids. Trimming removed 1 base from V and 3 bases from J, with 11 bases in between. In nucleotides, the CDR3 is TGTGCCAGCAGCTTAGTTGGACAGCTTACAGATACGCAGTATTTT. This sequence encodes CASSLVGQLTDTQYF.

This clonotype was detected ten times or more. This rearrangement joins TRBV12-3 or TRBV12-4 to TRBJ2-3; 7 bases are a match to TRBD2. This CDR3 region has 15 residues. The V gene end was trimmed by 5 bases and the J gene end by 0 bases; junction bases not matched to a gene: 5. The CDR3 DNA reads TGTGCCAGCAGTCCCACGGGGGGTAGCACAGATACGCAGTATTTT. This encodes CASSPTGGSTDTQYF.

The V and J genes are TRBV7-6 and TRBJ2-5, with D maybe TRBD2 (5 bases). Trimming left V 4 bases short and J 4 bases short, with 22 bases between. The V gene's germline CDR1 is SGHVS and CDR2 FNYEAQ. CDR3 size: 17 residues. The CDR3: CASSSFPGKDGLETQYF. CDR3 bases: TGTGCCAGCAGCTCGTTCCCGGGGAAGGATGGGTTAGAGACCCAGTACTTC.

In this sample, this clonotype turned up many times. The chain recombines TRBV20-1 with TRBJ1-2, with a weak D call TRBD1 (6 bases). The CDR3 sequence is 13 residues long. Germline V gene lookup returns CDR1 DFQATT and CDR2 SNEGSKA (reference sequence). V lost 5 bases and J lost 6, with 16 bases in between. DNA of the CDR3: TGCAGTGCTTTACGACAGGAGCCGGATGGCTACACCTTC. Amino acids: CSALRQEPDGYTF.

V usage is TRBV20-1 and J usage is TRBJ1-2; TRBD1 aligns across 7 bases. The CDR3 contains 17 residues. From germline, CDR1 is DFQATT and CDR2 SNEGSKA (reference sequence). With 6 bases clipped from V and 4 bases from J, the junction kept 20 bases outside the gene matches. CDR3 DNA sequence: TGCAGTGCCGCGGACCCCCCCGAGCGAACAGGGGTCTATGGCTACACCTTC. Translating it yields CSAADPPERTGVYGYTF.

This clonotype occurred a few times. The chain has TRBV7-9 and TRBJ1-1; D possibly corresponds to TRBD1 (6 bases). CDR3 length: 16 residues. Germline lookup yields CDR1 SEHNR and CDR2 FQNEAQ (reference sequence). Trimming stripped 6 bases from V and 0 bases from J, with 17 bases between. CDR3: CASRPRQVTMNTEAFF. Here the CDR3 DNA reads TGTGCCAGCAGACCCCGACAGGTGACGATGAACACTGAAGCTTTCTTT.

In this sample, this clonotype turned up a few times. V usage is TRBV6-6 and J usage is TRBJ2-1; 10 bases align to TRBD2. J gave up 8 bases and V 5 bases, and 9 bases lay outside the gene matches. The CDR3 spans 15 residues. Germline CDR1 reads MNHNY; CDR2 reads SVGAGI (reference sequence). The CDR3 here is CASSQGTSDWDEQFF. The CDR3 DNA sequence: TGTGCCAGCAGTCAAGGGACTAGCGACTGGGATGAGCAGTTCTTC.